This TCR beta chain was identified during a study of a mutant IDH1 vaccine in newly diagnosed glioma. The CDR3 runs 16 residues. Germline CDR1 SGHVS, CDR2 FNYEAQ. The V segment lost 5 bases and the J segment 9 bases; nucleotides outside the gene matches: 15. Comment on this clone: The antigen remains unidentified.

Clones were read by immunoSEQ multiplex PCR, and TCRdb kept only the in-frame ones, dropping some. The data contain 69,000 or so clones, around 87% of them singletons. The time point: week 35, safety follow-up. Topical imiquimod accompanied each vaccine dose, which consisted of 300 ug of mutant IDH1 20-mer peptide. The source is a man aged 25-45 years with glioma. Source: PBMCs, taken from a glioma patient whose treatment included an IDH1 peptide vaccine. The J gene is TRBJ2-1, the V gene TRBV7-6; 8 bases line up with TRBD2. CDR3 protein: CASSRPPGLETLEQFF. The CDR3 DNA reads TGTGCCAGCAGCAGACCTCCGGGACTAGAGACCCTTGAGCAGTTCTTC.